This TCR beta chain is from a study of T-cell memory formation after mild COVID-19. As for the study in general: There were largely donor-specific TCR clusters.

TCRdb called the 5' RACE reads again in MiXCR, with one record for every CDR3 protein. The sample lists about 140,000 distinct CDR3 sequences, more than 13% occurring once. CDR3 length: 12 amino acids. The germline V gene encodes CDR1 SGHRS and CDR2 YFSETQ. Trimming stripped 6 bases from V and 7 bases from J, with 13 bases between. The source is an adult woman who had mild COVID-19 (a few samples of this study predate the infection). Cell type and time point are not known. The rearrangement joins TRBV5-1 to TRBJ1-1, with D unclear. The sample consisted of PBMCs or a T cell subset sorted from them (not recorded which). CDR3 region: CASTLNGLEAFF. CDR3 in DNA: TGCGCCAGCACCCTGAACGGGCTTGAAGCTTTCTTT.